The present entry profiles one T cell receptor (beta chain) with its context. Its target is unknown. This specimen belongs to a study of T cell repertoires in cytomegalovirus infection. TCRdb independently ran MiXCR on the reads; one entry per CDR3 protein. Of hundreds of thousands of distinct CDR3 sequences listed, around 30% are singletons. This CDR3 has 13 residues. Trimming took off 7 bases at V and 0 bases at J, with 10 bases between the two ends. Germline V lookup: CDR1 MDHEN, CDR2 SYDVKM. The chain uses TRBV28 and TRBJ2-7; D possibly corresponds to TRBD2 (5 bases). The source of this sequence is a human donor in good health (CMV status not recorded). Some clones in this sample may be carry-over from other donors' samples. This sample comprised cultured PBMCs, obtained from culture after CMV antigen stimulation. CDR3 protein: CASTSGNSYEQYF. CDR3 sequence (DNA): TGTGCCAGCACCTCGGGGAACTCCTACGAGCAGTACTTC.